This T cell receptor beta chain emerged from a study of Tregs in tolerant kidney transplant recipients. This CDR3 region has 14 residues. The trim removed 4 bases at V and 10 bases at J, leaving 8 bases unmatched. Per germline, CDR1 SGHDT and CDR2 YYEEEE. As to this clone: The read terminates 3 residues ahead of where the CDR3 ends, so the germline J gene completes it.

Related graft donors supplied nonmyeloablative bone marrow transplants, and mixed chimerism was transient. Profiled with immunoSEQ multiplex PCR; TCRdb holds only in-frame clones, not every one. The ten top clones account for under 2%, within a sample of some 30,000 clones. Sample: CD4+ T cells from blood (PBMCs), taken 24 months after the transplant. The TCR was taken from a human patient who received a combined kidney and bone marrow transplant. The graft donor may have contributed some T cells. The rearrangement uses TRBV5-6 and TRBJ1-4; TRBD1 aligns across 9 bases. The chain's CDR3 is CASSNPDRGAKLFF. CDR3 DNA, as far as it was read: TGTGCCAGCAGCAACCCGGACAGGGGAGCAAAA.